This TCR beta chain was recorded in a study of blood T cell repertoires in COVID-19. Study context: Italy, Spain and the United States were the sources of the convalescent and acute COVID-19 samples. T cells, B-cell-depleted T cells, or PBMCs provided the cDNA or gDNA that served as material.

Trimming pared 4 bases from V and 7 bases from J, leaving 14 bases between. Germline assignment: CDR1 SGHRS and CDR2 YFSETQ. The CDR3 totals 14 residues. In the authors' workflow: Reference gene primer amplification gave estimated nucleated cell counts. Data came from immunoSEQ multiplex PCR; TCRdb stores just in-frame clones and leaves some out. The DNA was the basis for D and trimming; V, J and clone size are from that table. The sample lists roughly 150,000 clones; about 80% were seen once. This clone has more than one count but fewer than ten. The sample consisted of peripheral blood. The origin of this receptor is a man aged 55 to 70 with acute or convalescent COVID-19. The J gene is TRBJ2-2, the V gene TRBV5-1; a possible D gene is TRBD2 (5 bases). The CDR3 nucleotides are TGCGCCAGCAGCGGGAGAGGGTTGGACGGGGAGCTGTTTTTT. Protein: CASSGRGLDGELFF.